The 27 T cell receptor beta chains below come from one sample, sequenced in a study of immune heterogeneity within non-small cell lung tumors. The TCR beta CDR3 region underwent multiplex PCR amplification with 32 V and 13 J primers. TCRdb re-called the multiplex PCR reads with MiXCR, one entry per CDR3 protein. The profile covers nearly 15,000 distinct CDR3 sequences, with over 25% appearing a single time and 15% taken by the ten largest. Template input was genomic DNA from bulk tumor (approximately 640 ng per sample). During surgery, each primary tumor gave multiple biopsies spaced as far apart as possible. Undergoing curative surgery were patients whose non-small cell lung cancer was untreated and newly diagnosed. The specimen sequenced was lung tumor tissue. Source of these receptors: a woman in her forties or fifties with non-small cell lung cancer.

This clonotype has at least ten counts. The chain uses TRBV10-3 and TRBJ1-4, with a tentative D call TRBD1 (5 bases). The CDR3 consists of 13 residues. Trimming took 0 bases from V and 11 from J, leaving 10 bases between them. In germline, CDR1 is ENHRY, CDR2 SYGVKD. The CDR3 here is CAISESYGGKLFF. CDR3 bases: TGTGCCATCAGTGAGTCCTACGGGGGGAAACTGTTTTTT.

This clonotype is deemed medium-sized (0.01 to 0.1%). The chain employs TRBV12-3 or TRBV12-4 and TRBJ2-2, with D maybe TRBD1 (5 bases). Trimming pared 8 bases from V and 5 bases from J, leaving 12 bases between. The length of the CDR3 is 13 residues. The CDR3 here is CASSRQSTGELFF. CDR3 DNA: TGTGCCAGCTCTAGACAGTCTACCGGGGAGCTGTTTTTT.

This clonotype was observed at least ten times. The chain combines TRBV18 with TRBJ1-1; weak D call: TRBD1 (6 bases). The length of the CDR3 is 14 residues. Germline V CDR1 and CDR2: KGHSH, LQKENI. With 3 bases removed from V and 5 bases from J, the gap between germline ends came to 13 bases. CDR3 residues: CASSPFRGTTEAFF. The CDR3 DNA follows: TGTGCCAGCTCACCGTTTAGGGGGACGACTGAAGCTTTCTTT.

In this sample, this clonotype is large. The chain combines TRBV2 with TRBJ2-2; 10 nucleotides align to TRBD1. The V gene's germline CDR1 is SNHLY and CDR2 FYNNEI. Trimming at V came to 6 bases and at J to 4 bases, leaving 2 bases not matched to a gene. The CDR3 covers 14 residues. The CDR3 region has the DNA TGTGCCAGCAGACGGACAGGGGGCACCGGGGAGCTGTTTTTT. Amino acid sequence: CASRRTGGTGELFF.

V is TRBV12-3 or TRBV12-4 and J is TRBJ1-5; D is unresolved. The CDR3 spans 13 residues. Trimming removed 1 base at V and 5 bases at J, with 6 bases between. CDR3 bases: TGTGCCAGCAGTTTAGGGGTGCATCAGCCCCAGCATTTT. It translates to CASSLGVHQPQHF.

This clonotype has ten or more counts. The V gene is TRBV10-3, the J gene TRBJ2-5; TRBD2 might be the D (6 bases). The V gene's germline CDR1 is ENHRY and CDR2 SYGVKD. Trimming took 0 bases from V and 3 from J, leaving 11 bases between them. CDR3 size: 15 residues. As DNA, the CDR3 is TGTGCCATCAGTGAGTCGAACAGGAGGGAAGAGACCCAGTACTTC. This gives the protein CAISESNRREETQYF.

This clonotype was seen more than once but under ten times. The chain recombines TRBV6-1 with TRBJ1-1; no firm D call. V was cut by 6 bases and J by 1 base, with 9 bases left in between. Looked up from germline, CDR1 is MNHNS and CDR2 is SASEGT. The CDR3 length is 13 residues. The CDR3 reads CASSRVSNTEAFF. DNA of the CDR3: TGTGCCAGCAGCAGAGTTTCGAACACTGAAGCTTTCTTT.

By sample share, this clonotype is medium-sized. V usage is TRBV28 and J usage is TRBJ1-5; D uncertain. Germline CDR1 MDHEN, CDR2 SYDVKM. The CDR3 is 12 amino acids. V dropped 6 bases and J dropped 5 bases, with 8 bases sitting between them. CDR3 amino acids: CASSPPHQPQHF. As DNA, the CDR3 is TGTGCCAGCAGCCCCCCACATCAGCCCCAGCATTTT. Complete variable domain (other parts from reference TRBV28 and TRBJ1-5): DVKVTQSSRYLVKRTGEKVFLECVQDMDHENMFWYRQDPGLGLRLIYFSYDVKMKEKGDIPEGYSVSREKKERFSLILESASTNQTSMYLCASSPPHQPQHFGDGTRLSIL.

This clonotype is categorized as medium-sized (0.01 to 0.1%). The gene calls are TRBV27 and TRBJ1-5, with D unresolved. Trimming cost V 3 bases and J 4 bases, with 10 bases left between them. Germline assignment: CDR1 MNHEY and CDR2 SMNVEV (reference sequence). This CDR3 region has 14 residues. The CDR3: CASSLGGGNQPQHF. The CDR3 DNA sequence: TGTGCCAGCAGTTTGGGAGGAGGGAATCAGCCCCAGCATTTT.

Details on this clonotype: A much larger clonotype is one base distant, so this may be a read error. V gene TRBV6-9 combines with J gene TRBJ2-3; 7 bases are shared with TRBD2. Germline-derived CDR1 and CDR2 are MNHGY and SVAAGI. V trimming: 3 bases; J trimming: 4 bases; junction bases outside the gene matches: 10. CDR3 length: 16 amino acids. Here the CDR3 DNA reads TGTGCCAGCAGTTACACCCGGACTAGTAGTTCAGATACGCAGTATTTT. As protein: CASSYTRTSSSDTQYF.

The chain carries TRBV5-1 and TRBJ1-4, with 8 bases lining up with TRBD1. This CDR3 region has 14 residues. The germline CDR1 and CDR2 sequences are SGHRS and YFSETQ. V gave up 3 bases and J gave up 5 bases; unmatched junction bases: 3. In DNA form, the CDR3 reads TGCGCCAGCAGCTCGGGACAGGAAAATGAAAAACTGTTTTTT. Its translation is CASSSGQENEKLFF.

The chain combines TRBV5-6 with TRBJ2-3; 7 bases agree with TRBD2. Trimming at V came to 5 bases and at J to 3 bases, leaving 9 bases not matched to a gene. Per the germline V gene, CDR1 is SGHDT and CDR2 is YYEEEE. The CDR3 totals 15 residues. The CDR3 loop reads CASRGGLVSTDTQYF. The CDR3 DNA reads TGTGCCAGCAGGGGAGGACTAGTATCTACAGATACGCAGTATTTT.

V gene TRBV9 combines with J gene TRBJ2-7; D is perhaps TRBD2 (5 bases). The CDR3 totals 15 residues. The ends were cut back, 0 bases at V and 2 bases at J, with 12 bases in the middle. The germline CDR1 and CDR2 sequences are SGDLS and YYNGEE. DNA for the CDR3: TGTGCCAGCAGCGTAGATCCGGGAATAACCTACGAGCAGTACTTC. Protein sequence: CASSVDPGITYEQYF.

Turning to this clonotype: A read error is possible here, since a much larger clone lies one base away. The conserved phenylalanine or tryptophan is not found at the CDR3 terminus, so this likely reflects a read error. The chain is built from TRBV5-1 and TRBJ2-1, with no clear D. V lost 1 base to trimming and J lost 3 bases, with 5 bases between them. The CDR3 is 13 amino acids. Per the germline V gene, CDR1 is SGHRS and CDR2 is YFSETQ. The CDR3 nucleotides read TGCGCCAGCAGCTTGCAACTCTACAATGAGCAGTTCCTC. Its protein is CASSLQLYNEQFL.

The rearrangement uses TRBV11-3 and TRBJ2-7; D may match TRBD1 or TRBD2 (5 bases each). This CDR3 contains 13 residues. The V end was cut by 3 bases, the J end by 0 bases, with 6 bases between. Germline CDR1 reads SGHNT; CDR2 reads YENEEA. The CDR3 sequence: CASSLGPSYEQYF. CDR3 sequence (DNA): TGTGCCAGCAGCTTGGGACCCTCCTACGAGCAGTACTTC.

There are many counts of this clonotype. V and J are TRBV28 and TRBJ2-5; 8 bases line up with TRBD1. This CDR3 comprises 14 residues. CDR1 and CDR2 (germline): MDHEN, SYDVKM. J gave up 5 bases and V 3 bases, and 5 bases lay outside the gene matches. For the CDR3, the DNA is TGTGCCAGCAGTTTCCAGGGGGCTTGGGAGACCCAGTACTTC. Its translation: CASSFQGAWETQYF.

This clonotype was detected many times. The V gene is TRBV12-3 or TRBV12-4, the J gene TRBJ1-5; D perhaps matches TRBD1 (5 bases). Trimming pared 7 bases from V and 2 bases from J, leaving 12 bases between. This CDR3 is 14 amino acids long. The CDR3 loop is CASNLGGGNQPQHF. The CDR3 DNA follows: TGTGCCAGCAATCTGGGGGGGGGCAATCAGCCCCAGCATTTT.

This clonotype was detected only a few times. The V and J genes are TRBV20-1 and TRBJ2-7; D gene unclear. V was pared by 4 bases and J by 2 bases, with 12 bases between. The CDR3 spans 13 residues. CDR1 and CDR2 from the germline V gene are DFQATT and SNEGSKA (reference sequence). CDR3 in DNA: TGCAGTGCTAAGGTCGTAGGGCCCTACGAGCAGTACTTC. As protein: CSAKVVGPYEQYF.

The table lists this clonotype with many counts. The chain recombines TRBV30 with TRBJ2-3, with D tentatively TRBD2 (6 bases). The CDR3 sequence is 15 residues long. Trimming shortened V by 4 bases and J by 2 bases, and 16 bases separated the two germline ends. Per the germline V gene, CDR1 is GTSNPN and CDR2 is SVGIG (reference sequence). In nucleotides, the CDR3 is TGTGCCTGGACCCGATCCGGGACTGTCACAGATACGCAGTATTTT. Translating it yields CAWTRSGTVTDTQYF.

As regards this clonotype: This may arise from a read error, as a much more abundant clone is one base away. The chain employs TRBV28 and TRBJ1-2; 10 bases match TRBD1. Germline V lookup: CDR1 MDHEN, CDR2 SYDVKM. This CDR3 has 14 amino acids. CDR3 in DNA: TGTGCCAACAGTGGGACAGGGGATGATTATGGCTACACCTTC. Translated, it gives CANSGTGDDYGYTF.

The rearrangement joins TRBV7-6 to TRBJ2-7; 8 positions agree with TRBD1. Germline V lookup: CDR1 SGHVS, CDR2 FNYEAQ. Trimming removed 2 bases from V and 6 bases from J; junction bases left unmatched: 3. This CDR3 region has 13 residues. The CDR3 reads CASSLSQGGEQYF. Written as DNA, the CDR3 is TGTGCCAGCAGCTTATCACAGGGGGGCGAGCAGTACTTC.

The chain carries TRBV7-2 and TRBJ2-3; 8 nucleotides align to TRBD1. The J call may be faulty, since TRBJ2-1 better matches the DNA end. The CDR3 spans 12 residues. The germline V gene has CDR1 SGHTA and CDR2 FQGNSA. CDR3 bases: TGTGCCAGCAGCTTAACAGGGGGTGAGCAGTTCTTC. It is translated as CASSLTGGEQFF.

This clonotype was detected ten times or more. V and J are TRBV20-1 and TRBJ1-4; unclear D gene. This CDR3 contains 14 residues. Trimming left V 1 base short and J 7 bases short, with 13 bases between. In germline, CDR1 is DFQATT, CDR2 SNEGSKA (reference sequence). The CDR3 DNA reads as TGCAGTGCTAGAGGCGCCGGGAGTGGTGAAAAACTGTTTTTT. This sequence encodes CSARGAGSGEKLFF.

This clonotype has a handful of counts. The rearrangement links TRBV6-1 to TRBJ2-6; a weak D match, TRBD2 (6 bases). CDR1 MNHNS and CDR2 SASEGT come from the germline V gene. V was clipped by 1 base and J by 4 bases, with 11 bases between them. The CDR3 is 16 residues long. CDR3 bases: TGTGCCAGCAGTGAAGAGTGGGGGGTCGGGGCCAACGTCCTGACTTTC. It translates to CASSEEWGVGANVLTF.

This clonotype is labeled medium-sized (0.01 to 0.1%). This chain uses TRBV2 with TRBJ2-5; 8 bases map to TRBD2. CDR1 is SNHLY and CDR2 is FYNNEI in the germline V gene. Unmatched junction bases numbered 7, after V lost 6 bases and J lost 1 base. The CDR3 totals 15 residues. Written as DNA, the CDR3 is TGTGCCAGCAGGGTTCTAGCGGGCTTCCAAGAGACCCAGTACTTC. It codes for CASRVLAGFQETQYF.

A remark on this clonotype: Just one base apart from a much larger clone, this may be a read error. The CDR3 bases are TGCGCCAGCAGTGCTGGTACCGGGGAGCTGTTTTTT. Amino acids: CASSAGTGELFF. The rearrangement links TRBV10-1 to TRBJ2-2, with D unclear. Germline loops: CDR1 WNHNN, CDR2 SYGVQD (reference sequence). Between the trimmed V and J ends, which lost 4 bases and 5 bases, there was a span of 5 bases. The CDR3 contains 12 residues.

This chain links TRBV5-7 with TRBJ2-7, with D uncertain. TRBV5-7 is known as an ORF, though its function is uncertain. The CDR3 is made up of 11 amino acids. V gave up 10 bases and J gave up 5 bases, with 13 bases separating them. This CDR3 reads CAGPAGHEQYF. CDR3 nucleotide sequence: TGTGCCGGCCCCGCAGGCCACGAGCAGTACTTC.